These 32 T cell receptor beta chains were sequenced from one sample in a study of T cell clonotyping in hematopoietic cell transplantation. Clones were sequenced by immunoSEQ multiplex PCR, and TCRdb holds only the in-frame ones, with some missing. The repertoire holds fewer than 1,500 clones, with 95% to 98% as singletons. Here the sequenced sample was PBMCs, taken 180 days after allogeneic stem cell transplant. Every receptor here comes from a male patient in his fifties who had an allogeneic stem cell transplant from a related donor, so the T cells may come from the graft donor. Some clones in this sample may be carry-over from other donors' samples.

The chain joins TRBV15 to TRBJ1-2; D perhaps matches TRBD1 (6 bases). The CDR3 loop spans 15 amino acids. Trimming took 4 bases from V and 1 from J, leaving 13 bases between them. CDR1 is LNHNV, CDR2 YYDKDF, per germline (reference sequence). The CDR3 bases are TGTGCCACCAGCACCCGGGACACTAATAACTATGGCTACACCTTC. Amino acid sequence: CATSTRDTNNYGYTF.

The CDR3 DNA sequence: TGTGCCAGCAGCATAGGACTAGCGGGACCCAATGAGCAGTTCTTC. Residues: CASSIGLAGPNEQFF. The V and J genes are TRBV5-4 and TRBJ2-1, with 12 positions matching TRBD2. Trimming removed 4 bases from V and 6 bases from J; junction bases left unmatched: 5. Germline V gene sequence: CDR1 SGHNT, CDR2 YYREEE (reference sequence). This CDR3 is 15 amino acids long.

The chain employs TRBV20-1 and TRBJ2-1; D is uncertain. The CDR3 extends over 11 amino acids. V shed 5 bases and J shed 4 bases, with 6 bases lying between them. In germline, CDR1 is DFQATT, CDR2 SNEGSKA (reference sequence). The CDR3 DNA follows: TGCAGTGCTGCACAGTACAATGAGCAGTTCTTC. Encoded protein: CSAAQYNEQFF.

The chain has TRBV6-6 and TRBJ1-5; weak D call: TRBD1 (5 bases). Trimming shortened V by 6 bases and J by 7 bases, and 16 bases separated the two germline ends. Germline lookup yields CDR1 MNHNY and CDR2 SVGAGI (reference sequence). The CDR3 spans 14 residues. The CDR3 sequence: CASSPGHTAQPQHF. The CDR3, as DNA: TGTGCCAGCAGCCCTGGACATACAGCACAGCCCCAGCATTTT.

This chain connects TRBV9 to TRBJ2-3; D uncertain. Germline CDR1 reads SGDLS; CDR2 reads YYNGEE. The CDR3 contains 14 residues. V was shortened by 8 bases and J by 0 bases, with 13 bases between the two germline ends. CDR3 region: CARSRLASTDTQYF. The CDR3 region has the DNA TGTGCCAGGTCCCGACTTGCTAGCACAGATACGCAGTATTTT.

CDR3 nucleotides: TGCGCCAGCAGCAACCGTCGACGTCGAAAGACCTATGGCTACACCTTC. Its protein is CASSNRRRRKTYGYTF. This sequence joins TRBV4-3 and TRBJ1-2; no definite D call. Trimming stripped 5 bases from V and 4 bases from J, with 20 bases between. The CDR3 loop spans 16 amino acids. CDR1 is LGHNA and CDR2 is YSLEER in the germline V gene.

This chain joins TRBV6-5 and TRBJ1-2, with 9 bases fitting TRBD1. J lost 6 bases, V lost 0 bases, and 8 bases had no gene match. This CDR3 has 16 residues. Germline CDR1 and CDR2: MNHEY and SVGAGI. The CDR3 DNA is TGTGCCAGCAGTTACTCGTCACAGGGGGCGTCTCATGGCTACACCTTC. Translated: CASSYSSQGASHGYTF.

The chain recombines TRBV6-5 with TRBJ2-5; D tentatively reads TRBD1 or TRBD2 (5 bases each). V dropped 1 base and J dropped 1 base, with 7 bases sitting between them. Germline CDR1 reads MNHEY; CDR2 reads SVGAGI. This CDR3 is 14 amino acids long. CDR3 residues: CASSYFGGQETQYF. The CDR3 DNA follows: TGTGCCAGCAGTTACTTTGGGGGCCAAGAGACCCAGTACTTC.

V usage is TRBV5-4 and J usage is TRBJ1-2; the D is unclear. Germline CDR1 SGHNT, CDR2 YYREEE (reference sequence). V was clipped by 0 bases and J by 3 bases, with 12 bases between them. This CDR3 is 15 amino acids long. The CDR3, as DNA: TGTGCCAGCAGCTTGGATCCCTCGAGGCACTATGGCTACACCTTC. Protein product: CASSLDPSRHYGYTF.

The chain's CDR3 is CASSLTDTQYF. CDR3 DNA: TGTGCCAGCAGCCTCACAGATACGCAGTATTTT. This rearrangement joins TRBV5-6 to TRBJ2-3, with D unresolved. Germline V gene lookup returns CDR1 SGHDT and CDR2 YYEEEE. The CDR3 length is 11 residues. V was cut by 4 bases and J by 2 bases, with 2 bases left in between.

The chain couples TRBV2 to TRBJ2-7; no definite D call. V was cut by 3 bases and J by 13 bases, with 13 bases left in between. There are 11 residues in the CDR3. Germline CDR1 is SNHLY and CDR2 is FYNNEI. CDR3 bases: TGTGCCAGCAGTGAGGAGTGGGCCCCTTACTTC. Its translation is CASSEEWAPYF.

The chain links TRBV21-1 to TRBJ2-7; the D call TRBD1 from the table was never checked on the DNA. TRBV21-1 is deemed a pseudogene. The CDR3 runs to 17 residues. In DNA form, the CDR3 reads TGTGCCAGCAGCAAAGCGCAGGCACTCCTGAGCTCCTACGAGCAGTACTTC. This translates into CASSKAQALLSSYEQYF.

The CDR3 loop is CASSASQGASGEQYF. CDR3 sequence (DNA): TGCGCCAGCAGCGCGAGCCAGGGGGCCTCTGGCGAGCAGTACTTC. The rearrangement links TRBV5-1 to TRBJ2-7, with 8 bases aligning to TRBD1. The CDR3 runs 15 residues. V was clipped by 4 bases and J by 6 bases; unmatched bases: 12. From germline, CDR1 is SGHRS and CDR2 YFSETQ.

The chain joins TRBV7-3 to TRBJ1-4; D uncertain. V was pared by 5 bases and J by 3 bases, with 7 bases between. CDR1 is SGHTA and CDR2 is FQGTGA in the germline V gene. The length of the CDR3 is 13 residues. The CDR3 is CASSPGPNEKLFF. The CDR3 DNA reads as TGTGCCAGCAGCCCCGGGCCTAATGAAAAACTGTTTTTT.

The chain couples TRBV5-1 to TRBJ2-2; no clear D. Germline CDR1 is SGHRS and CDR2 is YFSETQ. Trimming cost V 5 bases and J 5 bases, with 13 bases left between them. CDR3 length: 14 amino acids. The CDR3 nucleotides are TGCGCCAGCAGTTCGTGGGTCGGTACCGGGGAGCTGTTTTTT. It translates to CASSSWVGTGELFF.

The CDR3 sequence is CATSRDDRSNQPQHF. The CDR3 bases are TGTGCCACCAGCAGAGATGACAGGAGCAATCAGCCCCAGCATTTT. This chain joins TRBV15 and TRBJ1-5; TRBD1 might be the D (6 bases). The CDR3 is 15 amino acids. Germline V CDR1 and CDR2: LNHNV, YYDKDF (reference sequence). Trimming shortened V by 0 bases and J by 1 base, and 7 bases separated the two germline ends.

The chain carries TRBV7-2 and TRBJ2-5; maybe TRBD1 (6 bases). The V end lost 2 bases, the J end lost 5 bases, and 21 bases lay between the germline ends. From germline, CDR1 is SGHTA and CDR2 FQGNSA. The CDR3 has 17 residues. DNA of the CDR3: TGTGCCAGCAGCTTACCCACGAGCTCTGGGGGCGCGGAGACCCAGTACTTC. Residues: CASSLPTSSGGAETQYF.

The J gene is TRBJ2-3, the V gene TRBV10-3; D is uncertain. The CDR3 is 12 amino acids. The germline CDR1 and CDR2 sequences are ENHRY and SYGVKD. V lost 6 bases to trimming and J lost 2 bases, with 6 bases between them. CDR3 amino acids: CAISRDTDTQYF. The CDR3 nucleotides are TGTGCCATCAGCCGAGACACAGATACGCAGTATTTT.

The chain is built from TRBV27 and TRBJ2-7; TRBD1 agrees at 8 bases. Trimming cost V 5 bases and J 1 base; bases outside gene matches: 10. The germline CDR1 and CDR2 sequences are MNHEY and SMNVEV (reference sequence). The CDR3 length is 16 residues. The chain's CDR3 is CASSPNPGDRSYEQYF. The CDR3 DNA follows: TGTGCCAGCAGTCCAAATCCCGGGGACAGGTCCTACGAGCAGTACTTC.

The rearrangement uses TRBV5-1 and TRBJ2-1; TRBD2 matches 7 bases. Per the germline V gene, CDR1 is SGHRS and CDR2 is YFSETQ. With 4 bases clipped from V and 9 bases from J, the junction kept 16 bases outside the gene matches. The CDR3 covers 16 residues. CDR3 loop: CASSREQLATWGEQFF. In DNA, the CDR3 is TGCGCCAGCAGCCGCGAACAACTAGCGACCTGGGGTGAGCAGTTCTTC.

This clone was observed once. The sample carries other DNA sequences with the same CDR3. The chain links TRBV28 to TRBJ2-2; 12 bases agree with TRBD1. The CDR3 totals 15 residues. Unmatched junction bases numbered 3, after V lost 6 bases and J lost 4 bases. Germline V gene data show CDR1 as MDHEN and CDR2 as SYDVKM. This CDR3 reads CASRGDRGLTGELFF. The CDR3 bases are TGTGCCAGCAGGGGGGACAGGGGGCTCACCGGGGAGCTGTTTTTT.

The chain links TRBV6-5 to TRBJ1-6, with TRBD1 as a possible D gene (6 bases). V was shortened by 5 bases and J by 9 bases, with 14 bases between the two germline ends. There are 14 residues in the CDR3. Germline-derived CDR1 and CDR2 are MNHEY and SVGAGI. This CDR3 is CASSRQGRISPLHF. CDR3 DNA: TGTGCCAGCAGTCGGCAGGGGCGTATTTCACCCCTCCACTTT.

The genes are TRBV18 and TRBJ1-1; D not resolved. V shed 2 bases and J shed 1 base, with 8 bases lying between them. The germline V gene has CDR1 KGHSH and CDR2 LQKENI. CDR3 size: 14 residues. The CDR3 coding sequence is TGTGCCAGCTCACCATACCCAGGGAACACTGAAGCTTTCTTT. Its protein product is CASSPYPGNTEAFF.

The chain joins TRBV25-1 to TRBJ1-1; no clear D. Trimming cost V 6 bases and J 3 bases, with 8 bases left between them. The CDR3 length is 12 residues. Germline V gives CDR1 MGHDK, CDR2 SYGVNS. CDR3 in amino acids: CASSMSDTEAFF. CDR3 sequence (DNA): TGTGCCAGCAGCATGTCGGACACTGAAGCTTTCTTT.

The chain is built from TRBV30 and TRBJ1-1; tentative D call: TRBD1 (5 bases). This CDR3 spans 11 amino acids. Trimming left V 5 bases short and J 4 bases short, with 8 bases between. CDR1 is GTSNPN and CDR2 is SVGIG in the germline V gene (reference sequence). The CDR3 nucleotides are TGTGCCTGGGGGACCGCCACTGAAGCTTTCTTT. It specifies CAWGTATEAFF. The variable domain in full, with the rest retrieved from reference TRBV30 and TRBJ1-1, is SQTIHQWPATLVQPVGSPLSLECTVEGTSNPNLYWYRQAAGRGLQLLFYSVGIGQISSEVPQNLSASRPQDRQFILSSKKLLLSDSGFYLCAWGTATEAFFGQGTRLTVV.

Note on this clone: Other DNA sequences of this sample code for an identical CDR3. V usage is TRBV6-6 and J usage is TRBJ1-5; no definite D call. Trimming left V 6 bases short and J 2 bases short, with 11 bases between. The CDR3 contains 14 residues. Germline CDR1 reads MNHNY; CDR2 reads SVGAGI (reference sequence). The CDR3 sequence is CASRGGWGNQPQHF. The DNA of the CDR3 is TGTGCCAGCAGGGGCGGATGGGGCAATCAGCCCCAGCATTTT.

This clone was counted a single time. The V gene is TRBV25-1, the J gene TRBJ1-1; 7 nucleotides line up with TRBD1. The CDR3 has 14 amino acids. Germline assignment: CDR1 MGHDK and CDR2 SYGVNS. Trimming at V came to 8 bases and at J to 0 bases, leaving 6 bases not matched to a gene. CDR3 sequence (DNA): TGTGCCAGCGGAGGGGGCTCGATGAACACTGAAGCTTTCTTT. Translating it yields CASGGGSMNTEAFF.

The chain employs TRBV4-1 and TRBJ2-2; TRBD1 is a possible D gene (6 bases). CDR3 length equals 15 residues. V was clipped by 2 bases and J by 1 base, with 8 bases between them. CDR1 is MGHRA, CDR2 YSYEKL, per germline. CDR3 sequence: CASSQLGGNTGELFF. The CDR3 DNA is TGCGCCAGCAGCCAATTAGGGGGGAACACCGGGGAGCTGTTTTTT.

The chain joins TRBV6-6 to TRBJ2-7; TRBD1 agrees at 7 bases. Germline V gene data show CDR1 as MNHNY and CDR2 as SVGAGI (reference sequence). V shed 5 bases and J 4 bases; nucleotides not matched to a gene: 11. This CDR3 is built from 15 residues. CDR3 loop: CASSDRDSPRYEQYF. The CDR3 nucleotides read TGTGCCAGCAGTGACCGGGACAGCCCCCGGTACGAGCAGTACTTC.

The chain links TRBV18 to TRBJ1-2, with 9 bases lining up with TRBD1. The CDR3 consists of 13 residues. The V and J ends lost 3 bases and 5 bases, in that order; junction bases with no gene match: 1. CDR1 is KGHSH, CDR2 LQKENI, per germline. DNA for the CDR3: TGTGCCAGCTCACCGGACAGGGGTTATGGCTACACCTTC. As protein: CASSPDRGYGYTF.

CDR3 sequence: CASSPGVSYEQYF. The CDR3 coding sequence is TGTGCCAGCAGTCCGGGGGTCTCCTACGAGCAGTACTTC. The chain employs TRBV6-5 and TRBJ2-7; D perhaps matches TRBD2 (6 bases). This CDR3 is 13 amino acids long. Germline values: CDR1 MNHEY, CDR2 SVGAGI. V lost 5 bases to trimming and J lost 0 bases, with 8 bases between them.

The chain recombines TRBV11-2 with TRBJ2-7, with unresolved D. Germline loops: CDR1 SGHAT, CDR2 FQNNGV. The CDR3 totals 13 residues. V dropped 3 bases and J dropped 0 bases, with 6 bases sitting between them. In nucleotides, the CDR3 is TGTGCCAGCAGCTTCCACGGCTCCTACGAGCAGTACTTC. As protein: CASSFHGSYEQYF.